Listed here is a single T cell receptor (beta chain). Methods used by the authors: Reference gene primers were amplified, and this amplification served to estimate nucleated cell counts. The table came from immunoSEQ multiplex PCR; TCRdb's copy has only in-frame clones and leaves some out. V, J and clone size are taken as reported in that table, and D and trimming were inferred from the DNA itself. In the table there are around 150,000 clones, 80% of which are singletons. The data derive from a study of blood T cell repertoires in COVID-19. Study context: The analysed material was cDNA or gDNA that came from T cells, B-cell-depleted T cells, or PBMCs.

Researchers sorted participants into cohorts using their self-reported clinical history. For recovered donors of Cohort 3, there were two negative PCRs, clearance, or symptom resolution. The junction had 7 bases not matched to a gene; V was cut back by 5 bases and J by 1 base. CDR1 and CDR2 from the germline V gene are MNHEY and SVGAGI. The CDR3 is 15 residues long. The gene calls are TRBV6-5 and TRBJ2-7; 8 nucleotides agree with TRBD1. Sequences were obtained from PBMCs or T cells enriched from blood (not recorded which). The clonotype was recovered from a man in his forties who had recovered from COVID-19. The CDR3 reads CASSPDRGASYEQYV. The CDR3 DNA sequence: TGTGCCAGCAGTCCCGACAGGGGAGCATCCTACGAGCAGTACGTC.